The rows below give T cell receptor beta chains drawn from one sample of a study of CXCR3-negative and CXCR3-positive naive CD8 T cells. TCRdb re-called the 5' RACE reads and catalogs CDR3 proteins one per entry, DNA excluded. Its table records around 48,000 distinct CDR3 sequences. The sample comprised memory CD8+ T cells from blood. Every receptor here comes from a human donor in good health. Some clones in this sample may be carry-over from other donors' samples. CDR3s include the opening cysteine and the closing phenylalanine or tryptophan.

J	V	CDR3
TRBJ1-5	TRBV6-6	CASSDDRGDGNQPQHF
TRBJ2-7	TRBV29-1	CSVTLRGTYEQYF
TRBJ2-7	TRBV29-1	CSVVGLGDEQYF
TRBJ2-1	TRBV5-5	CASSFWDYQLEQFF
TRBJ1-2	TRBV10-3	CAISESQGGRNGYTF
TRBJ2-3	TRBV29-1	CSVRSGGTDTQYF
TRBJ2-7	TRBV15	CATSRVGQPGLADFSYEQYF
TRBJ2-3	TRBV4-1	CASSPTIRDTDTQYF
TRBJ2-3	TRBV4-3	CASSQDRGGTQYF
TRBJ2-1	TRBV27	CASSSTSGGLYNEQFF
TRBJ2-3	TRBV4-3	CASSQDPAYNTDTQYF
TRBJ2-1	TRBV27	CASSFRASYNEQFF
TRBJ2-1	TRBV12-3/TRBV12-4	CASSPGVFLNEQFF
TRBJ2-1	TRBV5-1	CASSLSPGNYNEQFF